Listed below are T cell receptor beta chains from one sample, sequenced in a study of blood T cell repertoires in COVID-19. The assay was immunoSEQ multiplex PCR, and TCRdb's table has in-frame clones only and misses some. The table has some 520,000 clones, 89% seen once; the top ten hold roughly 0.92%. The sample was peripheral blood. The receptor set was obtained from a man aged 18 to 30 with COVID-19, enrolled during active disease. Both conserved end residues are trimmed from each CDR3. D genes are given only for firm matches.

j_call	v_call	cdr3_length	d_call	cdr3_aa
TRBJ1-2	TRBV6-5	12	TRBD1	ASRQLQGGYGYT
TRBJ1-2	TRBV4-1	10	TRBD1	ASSQGQGAHT
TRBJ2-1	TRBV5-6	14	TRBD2	ASSLGWASTGTTSF
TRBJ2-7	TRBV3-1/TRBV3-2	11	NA	ASSLASTAEQY
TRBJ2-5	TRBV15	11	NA	ATSAGVDETQY
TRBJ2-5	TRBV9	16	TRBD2	ASSPTSGGPAGGETQY
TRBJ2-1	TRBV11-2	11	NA	ASSLNLVGEQF
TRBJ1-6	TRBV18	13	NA	ASSPQTGPNSPLH
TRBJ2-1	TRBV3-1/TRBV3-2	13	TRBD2	ASSLSGGRSYEQF
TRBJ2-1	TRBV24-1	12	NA	ATSGHDSYNEQF
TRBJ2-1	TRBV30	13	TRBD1	AWSPGQGWLGEQF
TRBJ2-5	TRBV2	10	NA	ASSRYQETQY
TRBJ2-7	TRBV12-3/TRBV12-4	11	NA	ASSPLIQGEQY
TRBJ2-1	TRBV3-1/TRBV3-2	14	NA	ASSQVAPGNHNEQF
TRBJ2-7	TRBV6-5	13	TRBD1	ASRRDRGLENEQY
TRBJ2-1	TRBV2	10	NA	ASTERHTEQF
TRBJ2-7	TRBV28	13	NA	ASSIQGASSYEQY
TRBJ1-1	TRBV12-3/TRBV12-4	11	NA	ASSLVQNTEAF
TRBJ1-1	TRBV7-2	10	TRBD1	ASSYRQGAAF
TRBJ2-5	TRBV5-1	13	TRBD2	ASSFSGESQETQY
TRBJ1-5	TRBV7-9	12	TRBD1	ASSLGQGWEPQH
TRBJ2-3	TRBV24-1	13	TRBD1	ATSDYHRDRSTQY
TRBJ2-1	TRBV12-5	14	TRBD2	ASGLPTGTRSGEQF
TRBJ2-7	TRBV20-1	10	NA	SASYSSYEQY
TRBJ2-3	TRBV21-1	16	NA	ASTTRGTSGRVADTQY
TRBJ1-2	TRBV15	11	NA	ATSRDKPGSYT
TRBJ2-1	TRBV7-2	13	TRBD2	ASSLIGLADNEQF
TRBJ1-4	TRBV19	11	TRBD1	ATQGATNEKLF
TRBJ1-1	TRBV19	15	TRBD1	ASREVTGGIIPTEAF
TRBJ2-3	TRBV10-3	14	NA	AISAQQDTSTDTQY
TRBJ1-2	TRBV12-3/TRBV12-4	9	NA	ASSGVSGYT
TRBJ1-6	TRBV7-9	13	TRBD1	ASSLTGGSNSPLH
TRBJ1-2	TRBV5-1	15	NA	ASSLGPNGVLNYGYT
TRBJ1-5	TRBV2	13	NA	ASSEGRGFGQPQH
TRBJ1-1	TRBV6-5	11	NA	ASSHRGDTEAF
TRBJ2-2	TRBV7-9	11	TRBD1	AEGTGGTGELF
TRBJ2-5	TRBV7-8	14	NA	ASSWRRGTQQETQY
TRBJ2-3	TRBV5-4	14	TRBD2	ASSPETGGLTDTQY
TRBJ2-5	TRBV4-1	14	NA	ASSQDSDASAKTQY
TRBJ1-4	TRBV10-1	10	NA	ASSSTNEKLF
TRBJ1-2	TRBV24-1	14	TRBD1	ATSDDNRGRINGYT
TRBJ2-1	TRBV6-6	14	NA	ASSYSNPGSDNEQF
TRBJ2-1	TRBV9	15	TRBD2	ASSVVASGRLENEQF
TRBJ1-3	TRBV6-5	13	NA	ASSSAGAGRNTIY
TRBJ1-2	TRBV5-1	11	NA	ASSFNSNYGYT
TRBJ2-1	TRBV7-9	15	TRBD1	ATRLPTPGQFTAEQF
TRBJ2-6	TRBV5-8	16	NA	ASSFRQVTYSGANVLT
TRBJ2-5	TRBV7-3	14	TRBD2	ASSLELTGGRETQY
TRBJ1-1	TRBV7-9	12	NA	ASSFAPVNTEAF
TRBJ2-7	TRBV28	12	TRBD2	ASSLVAGAYEQY
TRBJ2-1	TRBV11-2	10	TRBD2	ASSRGVNEQF
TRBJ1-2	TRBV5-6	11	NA	ASSFWLNYGYT
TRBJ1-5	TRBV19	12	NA	ASSMDSFNQPQH
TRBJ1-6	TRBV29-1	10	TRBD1	SVGTGSSPLH
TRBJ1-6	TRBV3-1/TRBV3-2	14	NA	ASSPRTEGVNSPLH
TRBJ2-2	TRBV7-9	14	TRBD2	ASSSPRGANTGELF
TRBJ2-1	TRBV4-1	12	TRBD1	ASSPDRGNNEQF
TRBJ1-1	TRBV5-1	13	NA	ASSPTPSGGTEAF
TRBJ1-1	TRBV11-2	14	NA	ASSLWRGLQSTEAF